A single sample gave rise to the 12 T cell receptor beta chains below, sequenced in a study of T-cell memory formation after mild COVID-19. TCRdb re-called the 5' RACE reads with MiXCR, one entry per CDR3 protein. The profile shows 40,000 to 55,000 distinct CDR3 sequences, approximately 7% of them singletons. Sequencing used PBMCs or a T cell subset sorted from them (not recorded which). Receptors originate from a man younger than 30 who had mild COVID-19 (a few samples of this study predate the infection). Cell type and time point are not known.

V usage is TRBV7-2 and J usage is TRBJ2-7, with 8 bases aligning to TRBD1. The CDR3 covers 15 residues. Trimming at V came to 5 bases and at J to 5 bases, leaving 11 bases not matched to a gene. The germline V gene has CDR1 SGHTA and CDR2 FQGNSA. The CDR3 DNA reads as TGTGCCAGCAGCCCAGGGGGCGCGGGGAGGAACGAGCAGTACTTC. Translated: CASSPGGAGRNEQYF. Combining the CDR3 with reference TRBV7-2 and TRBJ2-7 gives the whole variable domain GAGVSQSPSNKVTEKGKDVELRCDPISGHTALYWYRQSLGQGLEFLIYFQGNSAPDKSGLPSDRFSAERTGGSVSTLTIQRTQQEDSAVYLCASSPGGAGRNEQYFGPGTRLTVT.

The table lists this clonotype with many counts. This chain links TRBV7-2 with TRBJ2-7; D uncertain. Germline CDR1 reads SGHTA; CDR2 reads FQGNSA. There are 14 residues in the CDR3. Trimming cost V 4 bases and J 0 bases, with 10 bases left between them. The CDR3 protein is CASSSDETSYEQYF. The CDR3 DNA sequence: TGTGCCAGCAGCTCGGACGAAACCTCCTACGAGCAGTACTTC.

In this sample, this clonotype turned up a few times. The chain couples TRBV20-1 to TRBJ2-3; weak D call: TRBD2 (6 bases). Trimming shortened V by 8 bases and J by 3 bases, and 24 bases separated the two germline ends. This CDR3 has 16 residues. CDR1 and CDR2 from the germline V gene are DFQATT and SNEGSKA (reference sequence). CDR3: CSSKVSRASATDTQYF. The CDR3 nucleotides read TGCAGTTCTAAGGTATCGAGGGCTAGCGCGACAGATACGCAGTATTTT.

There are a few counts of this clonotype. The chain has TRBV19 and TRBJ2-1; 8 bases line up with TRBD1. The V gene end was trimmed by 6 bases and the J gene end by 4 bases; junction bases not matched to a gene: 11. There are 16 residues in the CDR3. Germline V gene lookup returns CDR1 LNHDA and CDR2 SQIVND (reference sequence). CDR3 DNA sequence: TGTGCCAGTAGCTATCTTTGGGGACAGGTTTACAATGAGCAGTTCTTC. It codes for CASSYLWGQVYNEQFF. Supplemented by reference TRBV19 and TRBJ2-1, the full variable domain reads DGGITQSPKYLFRKEGQNVTLSCEQNLNHDAMYWYRQDPGQGLRLIYYSQIVNDFQKGDIAEGYSVSREKKESFPLTVTSAQKNPTAFYLCASSYLWGQVYNEQFFGPGTRLTVL.

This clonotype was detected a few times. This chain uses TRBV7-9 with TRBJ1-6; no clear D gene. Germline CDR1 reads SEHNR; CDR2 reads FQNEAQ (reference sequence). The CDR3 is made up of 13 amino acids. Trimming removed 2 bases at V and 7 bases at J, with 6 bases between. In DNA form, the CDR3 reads TGTGCCAGCAGCTTATCTAGCAATTCACCCCTCCACTTT. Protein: CASSLSSNSPLHF.

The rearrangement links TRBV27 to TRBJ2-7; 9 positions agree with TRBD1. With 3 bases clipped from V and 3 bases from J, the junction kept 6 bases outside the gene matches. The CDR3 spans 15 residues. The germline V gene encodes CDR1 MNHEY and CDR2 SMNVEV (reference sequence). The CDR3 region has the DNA TGTGCCAGCAGTTTTGTACAGGGGGCCGACTACGAGCAGTACGTC. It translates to CASSFVQGADYEQYV.

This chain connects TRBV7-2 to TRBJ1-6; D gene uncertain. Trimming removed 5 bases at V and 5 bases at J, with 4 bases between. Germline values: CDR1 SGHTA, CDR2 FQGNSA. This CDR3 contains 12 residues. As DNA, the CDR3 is TGTGCCAGCAGCCCTGATAATTCACCCCTCCACTTT. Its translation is CASSPDNSPLHF.

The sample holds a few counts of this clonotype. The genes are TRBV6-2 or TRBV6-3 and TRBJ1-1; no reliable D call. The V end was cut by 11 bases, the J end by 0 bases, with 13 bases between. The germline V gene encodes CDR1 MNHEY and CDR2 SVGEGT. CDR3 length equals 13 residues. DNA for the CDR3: TGTGCCGGCTCCCGGCAGCTGAACACTGAAGCTTTCTTT. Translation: CAGSRQLNTEAFF.

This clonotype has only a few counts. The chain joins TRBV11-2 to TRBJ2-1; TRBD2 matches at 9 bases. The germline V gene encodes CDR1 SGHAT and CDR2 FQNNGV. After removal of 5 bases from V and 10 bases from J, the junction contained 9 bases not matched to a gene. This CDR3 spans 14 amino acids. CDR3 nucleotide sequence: TGTGCCAGCAGCGACCTGCGGGGGGGCCGAGAGCAGTTCTTC. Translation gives CASSDLRGGREQFF.

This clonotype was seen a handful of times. CDR3 bases: TGTGCCAGCAGCACCCGGGACGGTAATGAAAAACTGTTTTTT. Amino acids: CASSTRDGNEKLFF. The chain has TRBV5-4 and TRBJ1-4, with D perhaps matching TRBD1 (5 bases). The CDR3 spans 14 residues. Trimming took 4 bases from V and 4 from J, leaving 11 bases between them. Germline assignment: CDR1 SGHNT and CDR2 YYREEE (reference sequence).

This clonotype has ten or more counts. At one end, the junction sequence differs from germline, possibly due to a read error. CDR3 bases: TGTGCCAGCTGTAGTGGGCTCCCGGCCCCCGACCAACACTTC. It encodes CASCSGLPAPDQHF. The chain joins TRBV12-3 or TRBV12-4 to TRBJ2-1, with D hard to call. The CDR3 is 14 amino acids.

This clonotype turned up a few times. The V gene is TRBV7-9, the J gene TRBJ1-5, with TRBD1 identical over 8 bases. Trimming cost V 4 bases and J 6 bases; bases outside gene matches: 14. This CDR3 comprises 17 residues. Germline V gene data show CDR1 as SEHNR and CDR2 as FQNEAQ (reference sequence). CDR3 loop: CASSSGHGTGYSQPQHF. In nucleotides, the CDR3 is TGTGCCAGCAGCTCGGGCCATGGGACAGGATACTCTCAGCCCCAGCATTTT.